The table lists the clone carrying this TCR beta chain with many counts. The germline V gene has CDR1 SNHLY and CDR2 FYNNEI. The CDR3 is 12 amino acids. With 3 bases removed from V and 8 bases from J, the gap between germline ends came to 10 bases. The sample is drawn from a study of T cells in Graves' hyperthyroidism and ophthalmopathy. Amplification yielded TCR beta CDR3 regions, with RNA transcripts as the source. First-round RT-PCR targeting the TCR CDR3 was performed with the HTBI primer set. TCRdb re-called the multiplex PCR reads with MiXCR, one entry per CDR3 protein. The repertoire holds some 270,000 distinct CDR3 sequences, approximately 12% seen once, with almost 8% in the top ten.

The clonotype originates from a woman aged 25 to 39 with Graves' hyperthyroidism that later progressed to Graves' ophthalmopathy. The chain uses TRBV2 and TRBJ1-2; possible D gene TRBD1, 6 bases. Sequencing was done on a sample of blood. The CDR3 nucleotides are TGTGCCAGCAGTGATGGGGGCCGGGGCTACACCTTC. Translation gives CASSDGGRGYTF. Full variable domain (missing parts from reference TRBV2 and TRBJ1-2): EPEVTQTPSHQVTQMGQEVILRCVPISNHLYFYWYRQILGQKVEFLVSFYNNEISEKSEIFDDQFSVERPDGSNFTLKIRSTKLEDSAMYFCASSDGGRGYTFGSGTRLTVV.